A selection of T cell receptor beta chains follows, all from one sample in a study of long-term antiretroviral therapy in people with HIV. Profiling relied on immunoSEQ multiplex PCR, and the TCRdb table lists in-frame clones only, not all of them. The sample contains over 15,000 clones, 77% of which appear only once. The sample in question was unsorted PBMCs, obtained 2.1 to 2.2 years before starting antiretroviral therapy. The source of these receptors is a man aged 25-40 years with HIV. CDR3s include the opening cysteine and the closing phenylalanine or tryptophan. A D gene is named only where the DNA matches it firmly. Size tells how often a clone was seen (once, few, many) or the class of an expanded clone, and some rows leave it out.

>TRBJ2-7|TRBV10-3|.|.
CAISEDTGSSYEQYF
TGTGCCATCAGTGAGGATACAGGGAGCTCCTACGAGCAGTACTTC
>TRBJ2-1|TRBV5-1|.|.
CASIGSYNEQFF
TGCGCCAGCATAGGTTCTTACAATGAGCAGTTCTTC
>TRBJ2-1|TRBV7-9|.|TRBD1
CASSFPGQGQFF
TGTGCCAGCAGCTTCCCGGGACAGGGACAATTCTTC
>TRBJ2-3|TRBV7-9|once|.
CASSTLLEATDTQYF
TGTGCCAGCAGCACCTTACTAGAGGCCACAGATACGCAGTATTTT
>TRBJ1-2|TRBV2|.|.
CAGARGGALGYTF
TGTGCCGGCGCTCGGGGGGGGGCGCTTGGCTACACCTTC
>TRBJ2-2|TRBV2|.|.
CASSEPEPTGELFF
TGTGCCAGCAGTGAACCCGAGCCTACCGGGGAGCTGTTTTTT
>TRBJ1-1|TRBV6-5|few|.
CASTGDMNTEAFF
TGTGCCAGCACCGGGGACATGAACACTGAAGCTTTCTTT
>TRBJ2-5|TRBV9|.|.
CASSPSPTTETQYF
TGTGCCAGCAGCCCCAGTCCCACTACGGAGACCCAGTACTTC
>TRBJ2-2|TRBV2|.|TRBD2
CARGTSANTGELFF
TGTGCCAGGGGGACTAGCGCAAACACCGGGGAGCTGTTTTTT
>TRBJ2-7|TRBV29-1|.|TRBD2
CSVEISGNEQYF
TGCAGCGTGGAGATTAGCGGGAACGAGCAGTACTTC
>TRBJ2-5|TRBV5-5|.|TRBD2
CASSLPDGGGETQYF
TGTGCCAGCAGCTTGCCGGACGGCGGGGGAGAGACCCAGTACTTC
>TRBJ2-7|TRBV29-1|.|.
CSVDRGYEQYF
TGCAGCGTTGATCGGGGTTACGAGCAGTACTTC
>TRBJ2-2|TRBV7-9|.|.
CASTQGVGHNTGELFF
TGTGCCAGCACCCAAGGCGTGGGACATAACACCGGGGAGCTGTTTTTT
>TRBJ1-1|TRBV5-6|.|.
CASRTGHLNTEAFF
TGTGCCAGCAGGACGGGACACCTGAACACTGAAGCTTTCTTT
>TRBJ1-5|TRBV6-1|.|.
CASSEVQVINQPQHF
TGTGCCAGCAGTGAAGTTCAGGTGATCAATCAGCCCCAGCATTTT
>TRBJ1-3|TRBV6-6|few|.
CASSPRDTLSGNTIYF
TGTGCCAGCAGTCCACGGGACACCCTCTCTGGAAACACCATATATTTT
>TRBJ2-6|TRBV6-4|.|.
CASSEDSSGANVLTF
TGTGCCAGCAGTGAGGACAGCTCTGGGGCCAACGTCCTGACTTTC
>TRBJ1-2|TRBV10-2|.|TRBD1
CASSGQGASPPYGYTF
TGCGCCAGCAGTGGACAGGGGGCGTCACCCCCCTATGGCTACACCTTC
>TRBJ1-6|TRBV19|.|.
CASSAAFSRVPLHF
TGTGCCAGTAGTGCCGCCTTCTCCCGGGTCCCCCTCCACTTT
>TRBJ2-2|TRBV28|.|TRBD2
CASSQTGGGGELFF
TGTGCCAGCAGTCAAACGGGGGGAGGCGGGGAGCTGTTTTTT
>TRBJ2-7|TRBV5-5|.|TRBD1
CASSLEGQVEEQYF
TGTGCCAGCAGCTTGGAAGGACAGGTGGAAGAGCAGTACTTC
>TRBJ1-5|TRBV6-1|.|.
CASSAHRDSNQPQHF
TGTGCCAGCAGTGCCCACCGGGACAGCAATCAGCCCCAGCATTTT
>TRBJ2-3|TRBV4-1|.|TRBD2
CASGLAGQNAQYF
TGCGCCAGCGGACTAGCGGGGCAGAACGCGCAGTATTTT
>TRBJ2-7|TRBV10-1|.|.
CASSESMSSAEQYF
TGCGCCAGCAGTGAGTCAATGAGTAGCGCCGAGCAGTACTTC
>TRBJ2-1|TRBV29-1|.|.
CSVEHYNEQFF
TGCAGCGTTGAGCACTACAATGAGCAGTTCTTC
>TRBJ2-1|TRBV27|.|.
CASSPAAGTYNEQFF
TGTGCCAGCAGCCCGGCCGCAGGGACATACAATGAGCAGTTCTTC
>TRBJ1-1|TRBV19|.|.
CASSIQNTEAFF
TGTGCCAGTAGTATTCAGAACACTGAAGCTTTCTTT
>TRBJ2-3|TRBV7-2|.|TRBD1
CASSSGHPLTGAQDTQYF
TGTGCCAGCAGCTCAGGGCACCCTCTGACAGGGGCGCAGGATACGCAGTATTTT
>TRBJ1-1|TRBV5-8|.|.
CASSWGLGAEAFF
TGTGCCAGCAGCTGGGGGCTTGGAGCTGAAGCTTTCTTT
>TRBJ2-1|TRBV28|.|.
CASQYDGVGYNEQFF
TGTGCCAGTCAGTATGACGGGGTCGGCTACAATGAGCAGTTCTTC
>TRBJ1-1|TRBV25-1|.|TRBD1
CATQGGHHTEAFF
TGTGCCACCCAGGGGGGACATCACACTGAAGCTTTCTTT
>TRBJ1-3|TRBV4-2|.|TRBD1
CASSQVGQGSGNTIYF
TGTGCCAGCAGCCAAGTAGGACAGGGCTCTGGAAACACCATATATTTT
>TRBJ2-3|TRBV27|.|.
CASSLVKSTDTQYF
TGTGCCAGCAGTTTGGTCAAGAGCACAGATACGCAGTATTTT
>TRBJ2-7|TRBV28|.|.
CASSFGTYEQYF
TGTGCCAGCAGTTTCGGGACCTACGAGCAGTACTTC
>TRBJ1-2|TRBV29-1|.|.
CSVVDGESVGYTF
TGCAGCGTTGTAGATGGGGAAAGTGTTGGCTACACCTTC
>TRBJ2-3|TRBV25-1|.|.
CASSVEGARTDTQYF
TGTGCCAGCAGTGTGGAGGGGGCGAGGACAGATACGCAGTATTTT
>TRBJ2-7|TRBV29-1|.|.
CSVDFGNEQYF
TGCAGCGTTGACTTCGGGAACGAGCAGTACTTC
>TRBJ2-3|TRBV5-1|.|.
CASTTPSGTNTDTQYF
TGCGCCAGCACCACCCCCAGCGGGACAAACACAGATACGCAGTATTTT
>TRBJ1-1|TRBV7-6|.|.
CASSLVRGTEAFF
TGTGCCAGCAGCTTAGTTAGGGGCACTGAAGCTTTCTTT
>TRBJ1-4|TRBV5-6|.|.
CASSLDRGKLFF
TGTGCCAGCAGCTTGGATAGGGGGAAACTGTTTTTT
>TRBJ1-2|TRBV10-3|.|.
CAISEAQTGANNYGYTF
TGTGCCATCAGTGAAGCTCAGACGGGGGCCAATAACTATGGCTACACCTTC
>TRBJ2-1|TRBV30|.|.
CAWRWQNNEQFF
TGTGCCTGGAGATGGCAGAACAATGAGCAGTTCTTC
>TRBJ1-2|TRBV6-6|few|TRBD1
CASSTIQGAGGYTF
TGTGCCAGCAGTACCATTCAGGGGGCGGGTGGCTACACCTTC
>TRBJ2-5|TRBV30|.|.
CAWSVGGETQYF
TGTGCCTGGAGTGTAGGGGGGGAGACCCAGTACTTC
>TRBJ1-6|TRBV10-2|.|.
CASSWGKGSSPLHF
TGCGCCAGCAGTTGGGGGAAGGGGTCTTCACCCCTCCACTTT
>TRBJ1-1|TRBV5-6|.|TRBD1
CASSRTGDTEAFF
TGTGCCAGCAGCCGGACAGGGGACACTGAAGCTTTCTTT
>TRBJ2-7|TRBV30|.|TRBD2
CAWSGLSGSFHEQYF
TGTGCCTGGAGTGGACTAAGCGGGAGTTTCCACGAGCAGTACTTC
>TRBJ2-3|TRBV27|.|.
CASRTGYGADTQYF
TGTGCCAGCAGAACGGGGTATGGGGCAGATACGCAGTATTTT
>TRBJ2-2|TRBV10-1|.|.
CASSESNAANTGELFF
TGCGCCAGCAGTGAGTCGAATGCGGCGAACACCGGGGAGCTGTTTTTT
>TRBJ2-3|TRBV15|.|TRBD2
CATSRERGGTDTQYF
TGTGCCACCAGCAGAGAGCGGGGGGGCACAGATACGCAGTATTTT
>TRBJ1-5|TRBV10-2|once|.
CASSLEGGYSNQPQHF
TGCGCCAGCAGTCTAGAAGGTGGTTATAGCAATCAGCCCCAGCATTTT
>TRBJ2-5|TRBV5-1|.|.
CASSQGGSPSGTQYF
TGCGCCAGCAGCCAGGGAGGATCCCCCTCGGGAACCCAGTACTTC
>TRBJ2-1|TRBV7-9|.|TRBD2
CASSPLGSGGTNEQFF
TGTGCCAGCAGCCCCCTAGGTAGCGGGGGGACTAATGAGCAGTTCTTC